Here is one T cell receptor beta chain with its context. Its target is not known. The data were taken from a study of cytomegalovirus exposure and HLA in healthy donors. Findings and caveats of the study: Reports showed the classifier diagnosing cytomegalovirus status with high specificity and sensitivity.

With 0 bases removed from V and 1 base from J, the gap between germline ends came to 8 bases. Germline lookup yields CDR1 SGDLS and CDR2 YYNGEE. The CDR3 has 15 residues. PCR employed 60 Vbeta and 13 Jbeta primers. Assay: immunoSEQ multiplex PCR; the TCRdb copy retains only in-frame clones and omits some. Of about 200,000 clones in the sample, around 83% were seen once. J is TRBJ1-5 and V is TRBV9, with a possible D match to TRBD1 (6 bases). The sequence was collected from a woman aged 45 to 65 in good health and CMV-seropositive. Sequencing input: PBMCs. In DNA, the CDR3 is TGTGCCAGCAGCGTAGGCAGGGGAAGCAATCAGCCCCAGCATTTT. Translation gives CASSVGRGSNQPQHF. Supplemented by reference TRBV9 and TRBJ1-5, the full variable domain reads DSGVTQTPKHLITATGQRVTLRCSPRSGDLSVYWYQQSLDQGLQFLIQYYNGEERAKGNILERFSAQQFPDLHSELNLSSLELGDSALYFCASSVGRGSNQPQHFGDGTRLSIL.